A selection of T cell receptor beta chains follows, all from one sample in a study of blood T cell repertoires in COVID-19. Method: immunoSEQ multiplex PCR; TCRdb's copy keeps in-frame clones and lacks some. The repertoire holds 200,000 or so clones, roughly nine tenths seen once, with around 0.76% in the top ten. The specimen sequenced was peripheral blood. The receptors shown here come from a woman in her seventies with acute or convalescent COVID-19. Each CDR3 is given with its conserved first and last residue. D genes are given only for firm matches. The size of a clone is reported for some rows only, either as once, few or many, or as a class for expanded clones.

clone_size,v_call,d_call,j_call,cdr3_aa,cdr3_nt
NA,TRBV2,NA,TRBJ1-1,CASAAEPNTEAFF,TGTGCCTCCGCAGCGGAGCCGAACACTGAAGCTTTCTTT
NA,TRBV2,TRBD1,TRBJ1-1,CASSVRTGIYEAFF,TGTGCCAGCAGTGTTCGGACAGGCATTTATGAAGCTTTCTTT
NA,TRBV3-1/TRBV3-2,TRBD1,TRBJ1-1,CASQWTGGTTFF,TGTGCCAGCCAGTGGACAGGAGGGACGACTTTCTTT
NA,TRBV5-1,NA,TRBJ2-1,CASSGGISYNEQFF,TGCGCCAGCAGCGGAGGTATCTCCTACAATGAGCAGTTCTTC
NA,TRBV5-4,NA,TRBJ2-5,CASSWGGQGASRETQYF,TGTGCCAGCAGCTGGGGGGGGCAGGGGGCGTCCAGGGAGACCCAGTACTTC
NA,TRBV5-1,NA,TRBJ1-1,CASSSPGQNTEAFF,TGCGCCAGCAGCTCACCGGGACAGAACACTGAAGCTTTCTTT
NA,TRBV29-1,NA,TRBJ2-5,CSVRVQETQYF,TGCAGCGTGCGGGTGCAGGAGACCCAGTACTTC
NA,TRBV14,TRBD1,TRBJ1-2,CASSQLRDSGGYTF,TGTGCCAGCAGCCAGCTCCGGGACAGTGGAGGCTACACCTTC
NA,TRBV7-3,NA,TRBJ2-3,CASSLGLSTDTQYF,TGTGCCAGCAGCCTGGGACTGAGCACAGATACGCAGTATTTT
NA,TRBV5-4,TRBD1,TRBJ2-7,CASSLDPYGTGISYEQYF,TGTGCCAGCAGCTTAGATCCGTACGGGACAGGGATATCCTACGAGCAGTACTTC
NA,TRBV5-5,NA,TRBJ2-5,CASSTLEGRLETQYF,TGTGCCAGCAGCACCTTAGAGGGGAGGTTAGAGACCCAGTACTTC
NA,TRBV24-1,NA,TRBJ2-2,CATSDRGQNTGELFF,TGTGCCACCAGTGACCGGGGACAGAACACCGGGGAGCTGTTTTTT
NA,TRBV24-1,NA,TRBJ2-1,CATSGSGVEQFF,TGTGCCACCAGTGGGTCGGGAGTTGAGCAGTTCTTC
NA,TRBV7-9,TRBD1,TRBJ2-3,CASRPIAGTGEIQYF,TGTGCCAGCAGGCCGATAGCGGGGACAGGGGAAATCCAGTATTTT
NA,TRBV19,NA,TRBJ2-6,CASSIIGAGANVLTF,TGTGCCAGTAGTATCATAGGAGCCGGGGCCAACGTCCTGACTTTC
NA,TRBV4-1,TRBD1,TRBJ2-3,CASSQALDRGGRGDTQYF,TGCGCCAGCAGCCAAGCTCTGGACAGGGGGGGGCGCGGGGATACGCAGTATTTT
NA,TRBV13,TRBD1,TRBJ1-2,CASSLHRQGRYGYTF,TGTGCCAGCAGCTTACATAGACAGGGCCGGTATGGCTACACCTTC
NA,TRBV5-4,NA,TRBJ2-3,CASSFEANTQYF,TGTGCCAGCAGCTTTGAGGCCAATACGCAGTATTTT
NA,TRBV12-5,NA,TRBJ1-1,CASGTYTEAFF,TGTGCTAGTGGCACTTACACTGAAGCTTTCTTT
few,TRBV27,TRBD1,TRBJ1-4,CASSFHSPGQGAEKLFF,TGTGCCAGCAGTTTCCATTCCCCGGGACAGGGCGCTGAAAAACTGTTTTTT
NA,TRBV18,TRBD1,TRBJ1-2,CASSPQGAGSNYGYTF,TGTGCCAGCTCACCACAGGGGGCGGGCTCTAACTATGGCTACACCTTC
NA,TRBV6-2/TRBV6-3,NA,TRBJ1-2,CASSYSSQGYGYTF,TGTGCCAGCAGTTACTCGTCCCAGGGCTACGGCTACACCTTC
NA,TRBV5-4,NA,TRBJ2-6,CASSLYGGLGANVLTF,TGTGCCAGCAGCTTGTACGGGGGGCTGGGGGCCAACGTCCTGACTTTC
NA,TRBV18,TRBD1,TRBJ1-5,CASSPSRQGVQPQHF,TGTGCCAGCTCACCATCCCGACAGGGCGTCCAGCCCCAGCATTTT
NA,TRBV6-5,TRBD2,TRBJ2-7,CASIGGDSGLKQYF,TGTGCCAGCATTGGGGGGGACTCCGGTTTGAAGCAGTACTTC
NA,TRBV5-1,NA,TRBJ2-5,CASSPGQSETQYF,TGCGCCAGCAGCCCTGGACAGTCAGAGACCCAGTACTTC
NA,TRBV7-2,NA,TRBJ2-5,CASSPPLVRERQETQYF,TGTGCCAGCAGCCCCCCGTTAGTAAGGGAGCGCCAAGAGACCCAGTACTTC
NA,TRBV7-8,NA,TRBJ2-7,CASSLVRGNSYEQYF,TGTGCCAGCAGCTTGGTGCGGGGCAACTCCTACGAGCAGTACTTC
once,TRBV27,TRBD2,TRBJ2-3,CASSLSPLGLAGGSPTQYF,TGTGCCAGCAGTTTATCGCCTCTTGGACTAGCGGGGGGCTCCCCTACGCAGTATTTT